This TCR beta chain was recorded in a study of early T cells in non-severe SARS-CoV-2 infection (dated by TCRdb to about 2021). Regarding the complete study: TCR sequencing used bulk RNA from unsorted whole blood, so alpha and beta chains could not be paired. What the authors observed across the whole study: VDJdb matching was skewed toward anti-spike CD8 responses and likely underestimated virus-specific expansions by missing private and CD4 specificities.

A case-control design nested within a healthcare worker cohort in London, UK, was used, with weekly nasopharyngeal swab PCR tests and blood sampling performed. Healthcare workers were enrolled in the week of the UK lockdown, from 23 to 31 March 2020, and were followed every week for up to roughly 15 weeks. The library relied on 5' RACE. Instrument used: NextSeq 500. To correct for sequencing error and PCR bias, the TCR library protocol tagged individual cDNA molecules with unique molecular identifiers. Sequencing covered both TCR alpha and beta chains, and within each sample the abundances of alpha and beta sequences were tightly co-correlated. Under the source paper's analysis protocol: V gene, J gene and CDR3 annotation of TCR sequences was performed with Decombinator V4. TCRs were defined as expanded if a significant change between any two time points was detected under a Poisson model with p below 0.0001. TCR abundances were normalised to the total number of TCRs sequenced in each sample and reported as counts per million. TRAV1-2 paired with TRAJ12, TRAJ20 or TRAJ33 defined MAIT TCRs, while TRAV10 paired with TRAJ18 defined iNKT TCRs. VDJdb, accessed 1 November 2021, was searched for CMV, EBV and SARS-CoV-2 annotated TCRs, excluding TCRs annotated for multiple antigens. TCRdb reworked the public reads: Q25 trimming with fastp, MiXCR clone assembly, productive beta chains retained. Each record represents a unique CDR3 protein, reported with the most common genes and DNA among its rows. The V and J calls here are based on TCRdb, not the publication. This sample holds approximately 69,000 distinct CDR3 sequences; approximately 12% were observed only once. The top ten hold 6% to 7% of the sample.

V drops 5 bases and J drops 4 bases, leaving 11 bases in between. The CDR1 and CDR2 encoded by the germline V gene are MNHNS and SASEGT. The CDR3 covers 13 residues, taking in both the cysteine and the phenylalanine. Only CDR3 DNA is held: 39 bases, read in frame from base 1. This clonotype was counted ten times or more. Its target antigen remains unknown. No much larger clone is present one base from it, and per-base qualities are unavailable. The chain was built from TRBV6-1 and TRBJ1-2, with TRBD1 tentatively as D gene (5 bases match). The source is an adult who was a healthcare worker with PCR-confirmed SARS-CoV-2 infection or an uninfected control (not recorded which). The specimen sequenced was whole blood. CDR3 reads: CASSPEGSYGYTF. Read as DNA, the sequence is TGTGCCAGCAGTCCAGAGGGGAGCTATGGCTACACCTTC.